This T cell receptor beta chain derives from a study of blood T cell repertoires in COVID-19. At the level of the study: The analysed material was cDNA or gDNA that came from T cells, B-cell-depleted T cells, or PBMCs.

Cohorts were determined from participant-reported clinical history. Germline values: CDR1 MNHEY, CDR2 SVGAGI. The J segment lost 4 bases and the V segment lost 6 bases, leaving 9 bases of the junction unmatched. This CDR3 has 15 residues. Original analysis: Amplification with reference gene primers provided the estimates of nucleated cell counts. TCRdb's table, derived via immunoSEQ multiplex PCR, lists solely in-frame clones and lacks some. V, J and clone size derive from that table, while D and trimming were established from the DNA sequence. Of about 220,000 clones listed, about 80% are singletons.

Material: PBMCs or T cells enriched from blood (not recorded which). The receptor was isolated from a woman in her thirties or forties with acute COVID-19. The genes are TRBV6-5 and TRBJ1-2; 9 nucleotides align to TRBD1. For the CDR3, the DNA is TGTGCCAGCAGCTTCTCCCCGGGACAGGGCTATGGCTACACCTTC. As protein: CASSFSPGQGYGYTF.